This entry is about one T cell receptor (beta chain). Antigen unknown. The record originates from a study of beta chain features in type 1 diabetes. Overall study results and limits: Compared to healthy donors, patients appeared to have naive, central memory and Treg TCRB repertoires that were more alike. All four CD4+ subsets of Type 1 diabetes patients contained TCRB CDR3s that were moderately but significantly shorter. Possible PCR preference for shorter templates applied equally to patients and controls.

Each sorted population was over 95% pure. Since all of the isolated RNA was reverse transcribed, expressed TCRB transcripts were what got sequenced. The repertoire was sequenced with immunoSEQ multiplex PCR; TCRdb's copy has only in-frame clones and lacks some. The sample records 20,000 to 25,000 clones, 68% being singletons. The V gene's germline CDR1 is SNHLY and CDR2 FYNNEI. The length of the CDR3 is 15 residues. V was cut by 7 bases and J by 2 bases, with 18 bases left in between. The clonotype originates from a woman aged 40 to 55 with type 1 diabetes. The specimen was stem cell memory CD4+ T cells from blood. This rearrangement joins TRBV2 to TRBJ2-7, with D possibly being TRBD2 (7 bases). CDR3 amino acids: CASKGGAAPTYEQYF. The CDR3 DNA is TGTGCCAGCAAGGGGGGGGCAGCGCCGACCTACGAGCAGTACTTC.